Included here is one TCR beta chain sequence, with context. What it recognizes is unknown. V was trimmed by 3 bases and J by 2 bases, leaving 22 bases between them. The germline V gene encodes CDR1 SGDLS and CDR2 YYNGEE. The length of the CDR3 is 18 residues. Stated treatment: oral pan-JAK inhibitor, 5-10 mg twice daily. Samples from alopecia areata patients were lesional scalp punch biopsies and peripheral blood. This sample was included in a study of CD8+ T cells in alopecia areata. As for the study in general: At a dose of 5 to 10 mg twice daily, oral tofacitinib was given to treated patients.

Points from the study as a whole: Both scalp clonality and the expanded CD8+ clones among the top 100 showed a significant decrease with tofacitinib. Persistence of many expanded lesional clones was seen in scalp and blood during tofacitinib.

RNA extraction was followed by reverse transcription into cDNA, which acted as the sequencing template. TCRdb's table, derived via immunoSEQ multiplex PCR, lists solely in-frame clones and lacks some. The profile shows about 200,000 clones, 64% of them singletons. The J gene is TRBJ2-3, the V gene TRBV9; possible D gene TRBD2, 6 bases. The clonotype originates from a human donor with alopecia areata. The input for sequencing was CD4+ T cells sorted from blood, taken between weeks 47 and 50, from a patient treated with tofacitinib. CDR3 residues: CASSERRPGGLDTDTQYF. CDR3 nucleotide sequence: TGTGCCAGCAGCGAGAGGAGGCCTGGGGGACTTGACACAGATACGCAGTATTTT.